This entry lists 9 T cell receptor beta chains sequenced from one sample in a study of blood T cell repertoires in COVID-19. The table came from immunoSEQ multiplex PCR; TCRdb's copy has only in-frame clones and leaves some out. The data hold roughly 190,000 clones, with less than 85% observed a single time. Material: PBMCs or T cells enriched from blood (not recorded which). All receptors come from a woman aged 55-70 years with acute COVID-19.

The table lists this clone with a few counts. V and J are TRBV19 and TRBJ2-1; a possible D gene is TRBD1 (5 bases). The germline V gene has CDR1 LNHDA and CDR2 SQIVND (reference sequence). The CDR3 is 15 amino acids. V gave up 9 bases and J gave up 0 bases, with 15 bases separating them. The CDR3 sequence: CASSGRRLSYNEQFF. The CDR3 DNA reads TGTGCCAGCTCAGGGCGGCGGCTCTCCTACAATGAGCAGTTCTTC. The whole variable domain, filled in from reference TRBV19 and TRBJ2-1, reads DGGITQSPKYLFRKEGQNVTLSCEQNLNHDAMYWYRQDPGQGLRLIYYSQIVNDFQKGDIAEGYSVSREKKESFPLTVTSAQKNPTAFYLCASSGRRLSYNEQFFGPGTRLTVL.

The CDR3 region is CASSFRTSGYKETQYF. The CDR3 DNA is TGCGCCAGCAGCTTCCGGACTAGCGGTTATAAAGAGACCCAGTACTTC. The rearrangement joins TRBV5-1 to TRBJ2-5; 10 bases map to TRBD2. CDR3 length equals 16 residues. After removal of 2 bases from V and 3 bases from J, the junction contained 7 bases not matched to a gene. Germline CDR1 SGHRS, CDR2 YFSETQ.

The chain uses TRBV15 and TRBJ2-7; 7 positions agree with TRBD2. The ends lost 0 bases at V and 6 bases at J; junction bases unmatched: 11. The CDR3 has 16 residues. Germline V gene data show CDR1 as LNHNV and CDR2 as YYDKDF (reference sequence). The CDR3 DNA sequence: TGTGCCACCAGCAGAGATCGGTGGGAGGGCTTACGCGAGCAGTACTTC. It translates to CATSRDRWEGLREQYF. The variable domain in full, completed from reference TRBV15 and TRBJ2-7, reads DAMVIQNPRYQVTQFGKPVTLSCSQTLNHNVMYWYQQKSSQAPKLLFHYYDKDFNNEADTPDNFQSRRPNTSFCFLDIRSPGLGDTAMYLCATSRDRWEGLREQYFGPGTRLTVT.

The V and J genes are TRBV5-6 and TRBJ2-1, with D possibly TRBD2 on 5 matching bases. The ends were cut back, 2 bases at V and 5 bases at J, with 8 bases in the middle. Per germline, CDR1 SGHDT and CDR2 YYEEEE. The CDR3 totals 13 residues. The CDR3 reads CASSFTRNNEQFF. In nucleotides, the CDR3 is TGTGCCAGCAGCTTTACTAGAAACAATGAGCAGTTCTTC.

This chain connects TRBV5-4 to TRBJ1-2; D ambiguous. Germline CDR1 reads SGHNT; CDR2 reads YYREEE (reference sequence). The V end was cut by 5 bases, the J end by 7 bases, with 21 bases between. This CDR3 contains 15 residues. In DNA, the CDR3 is TGTGCCAGCAGTGATACCTGGGGAGTTGTGGGTGGCTACACCTTC. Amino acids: CASSDTWGVVGGYTF.

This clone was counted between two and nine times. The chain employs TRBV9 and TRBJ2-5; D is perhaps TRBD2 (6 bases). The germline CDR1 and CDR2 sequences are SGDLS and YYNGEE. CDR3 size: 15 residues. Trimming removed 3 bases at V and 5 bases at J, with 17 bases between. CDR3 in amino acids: CASSDHGGKGETQYF. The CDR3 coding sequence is TGTGCCAGCAGCGACCACGGGGGAAAAGGGGAGACCCAGTACTTC.

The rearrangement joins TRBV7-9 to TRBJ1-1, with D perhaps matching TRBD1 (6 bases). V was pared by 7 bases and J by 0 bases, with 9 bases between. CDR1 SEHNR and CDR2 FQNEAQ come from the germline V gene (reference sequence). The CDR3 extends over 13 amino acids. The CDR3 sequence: CASTDRLNTEAFF. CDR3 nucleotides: TGTGCCAGCACGGACAGATTGAACACTGAAGCTTTCTTT.

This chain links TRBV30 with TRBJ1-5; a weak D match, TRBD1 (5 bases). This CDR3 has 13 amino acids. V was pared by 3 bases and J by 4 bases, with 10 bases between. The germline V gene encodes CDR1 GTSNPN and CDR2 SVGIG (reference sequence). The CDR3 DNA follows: TGTGCCTGGAGCCGACGGGGGAATCAGCCCCAGCATTTT. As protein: CAWSRRGNQPQHF.

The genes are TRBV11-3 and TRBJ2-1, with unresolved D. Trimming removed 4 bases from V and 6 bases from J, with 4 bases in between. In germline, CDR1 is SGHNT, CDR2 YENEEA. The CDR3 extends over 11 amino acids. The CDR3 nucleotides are TGTGCCAGCAGCTCTCTCAATGAGCAGTTCTTC. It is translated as CASSSLNEQFF.